Each of the 17 T cell receptor beta chains below was sequenced from the same sample in a study of blood T cells in healthy people across ages. A second PCR, run for roughly 7 to 12 cycles, used a sample-barcoded 5' primer plus a J-beta primer mix. TCRdb redid the calling of the 5' RACE reads with MiXCR, one entry per CDR3 protein. This table has around 1,800,000 distinct CDR3 sequences, about 39% appearing once. The sample consisted of blood. Source of these receptors: a human donor in good health.

The gene calls are TRBV5-1 and TRBJ2-1; either TRBD1 or TRBD2 may supply D (6 bases each). In germline, CDR1 is SGHRS, CDR2 YFSETQ. V was cut by 0 bases and J by 8 bases, with 18 bases left in between. The length of the CDR3 is 16 residues. The CDR3 sequence is CASSLGGAGTSYEQFF. As DNA, the CDR3 is TGCGCCAGCAGCTTGGGGGGGGCCGGGACATCCTATGAGCAGTTCTTC.

This clonotype has just a few counts. The chain employs TRBV6-5 and TRBJ1-2, with D tentatively TRBD1 (5 bases). V dropped 10 bases and J dropped 0 bases, with 6 bases sitting between them. The CDR3 runs 11 residues. In germline, CDR1 is MNHEY, CDR2 SVGAGI. The DNA for the CDR3 is TGTGCCACGGGACCTAACTATGGCTACACCTTC. This translates into CATGPNYGYTF.

Details on this clonotype: Being one base from a much bigger clone, this may be a read error. The chain carries TRBV15 and TRBJ1-1; possibly TRBD1 for D (6 bases). Germline V gene data show CDR1 as LNHNV and CDR2 as YYDKDF (reference sequence). The CDR3 covers 15 residues. The CDR3, as DNA: TGTGCCGCCAGCAGAGATTACCGTATGGGGGCCCGAGCTTTCTTT. Its translation: CAASRDYRMGARAFF.

This clonotype has just a few counts. This chain uses TRBV7-2 with TRBJ2-1, with 7 bases matching TRBD2. The V segment lost 3 bases and the J segment 5 bases; nucleotides outside the gene matches: 4. The CDR3 has 14 amino acids. Germline V lookup: CDR1 SGHTA, CDR2 FQGNSA. The CDR3 DNA follows: TGTGCCAGCAGCTTCGCTAGCGGCAACAATGAGCAGTTCTTC. Translating it yields CASSFASGNNEQFF.

This clonotype was seen a few times. The chain employs TRBV4-1 and TRBJ2-4, with unresolved D. This CDR3 spans 13 amino acids. Trimming stripped 8 bases from V and 13 bases from J, with 21 bases between. Germline V gene sequence: CDR1 MGHRA, CDR2 YSYEKL. The CDR3 loop is CASCRLQLGEQYF. CDR3 sequence (DNA): TGCGCCAGCTGCCGATTACAGCTCGGAGAGCAGTACTTC.

The genes are TRBV2 and TRBJ2-1; a possible D gene is TRBD2 (5 bases). CDR3 length: 14 residues. V was shortened by 10 bases and J by 4 bases, with 17 bases between the two germline ends. From germline, CDR1 is SNHLY and CDR2 FYNNEI. The CDR3 sequence: CAIVAGPPYNEQFF. In DNA form, the CDR3 reads TGTGCCATCGTGGCGGGTCCTCCATACAATGAGCAGTTCTTC.

CDR3: CSARDPRTDTQYF. Here the CDR3 DNA reads TGCAGTGCTAGAGATCCTAGAACAGATACGCAGTATTTT. The J gene is TRBJ2-3, the V gene TRBV20-1; D is unresolved. The germline V and J ends were trimmed by 0 bases and 3 bases, with 7 bases remaining between them. This CDR3 spans 13 amino acids. Germline assignment: CDR1 DFQATT and CDR2 SNEGSKA (reference sequence).

CDR3 in amino acids: CASSQGLYSNQPQHF. CDR3 in DNA: TGTGCCAGCAGCCAGGGGCTCTATAGCAATCAGCCCCAGCATTTT. The gene calls are TRBV11-2 and TRBJ1-5; a possible D gene is TRBD1 (6 bases). There are 15 residues in the CDR3. Germline V gives CDR1 SGHAT, CDR2 FQNNGV. Trimming removed 5 bases from V and 0 bases from J, with 11 bases in between.

The gene calls are TRBV11-3 and TRBJ2-1, with D unclear. There are 10 residues in the CDR3. With 8 bases removed from V and 10 bases from J, the gap between germline ends came to 9 bases. Germline CDR1 is SGHNT and CDR2 is YENEEA. CDR3: CASGKLEQFF. DNA for the CDR3: TGTGCCAGCGGGAAATTAGAGCAGTTCTTC.

The gene calls are TRBV12-3 or TRBV12-4 and TRBJ2-1, with unresolved D. The CDR3 totals 15 residues. Trimming shortened V by 4 bases and J by 0 bases, and 10 bases separated the two germline ends. CDR3 protein: CASSSIFNSYNEQFF. The CDR3 bases are TGTGCCAGCAGTTCGATATTTAACTCCTACAATGAGCAGTTCTTC.

This clonotype was counted only a few times. The chain carries TRBV7-7 and TRBJ2-7; D perhaps matches TRBD2 (5 bases). The germline V gene has CDR1 SSHAT and CDR2 FNYEAQ (reference sequence). The V end was cut by 3 bases, the J end by 2 bases, with 14 bases between. This CDR3 region has 15 residues. Here the CDR3 reads CASSLQMTGTYEQYF. CDR3 coding DNA: TGTGCCAGCAGCTTGCAAATGACGGGGACCTACGAGCAGTACTTC.

The V gene is TRBV6-2 or TRBV6-3, the J gene TRBJ1-1, with TRBD1 identical over 8 bases. The length of the CDR3 is 14 residues. The trim removed 6 bases at V and 4 bases at J, leaving 7 bases unmatched. Germline V CDR1 and CDR2: MNHEY, SVGEGT. The CDR3 nucleotides read TGTGCCAGCAGGACAGGACAGGGCAGCACTGAAGCTTTCTTT. It specifies CASRTGQGSTEAFF.

This clonotype came up many times. J is TRBJ1-5 and V is TRBV20-1; D is uncertain. Trimming removed 1 base at V and 4 bases at J, with 8 bases between. Germline assignment: CDR1 DFQATT and CDR2 SNEGSKA (reference sequence). This CDR3 region has 13 residues. The DNA of the CDR3 is TGCAGTGCTAGAGGGGGTGGGAATCAGCCCCAGCATTTT. Encoded protein: CSARGGGNQPQHF.

This clonotype was observed a few times. This chain uses TRBV20-1 with TRBJ2-7, with no clear D. The J call is doubtful: the DNA matches TRBJ2-5 better. Germline CDR1 reads DFQATT; CDR2 reads SNEGSKA (reference sequence). CDR3 length: 12 residues. Written as DNA, the CDR3 is TGCAGTGCTGAGGACCGCGCGCGGACCCAGTACTTC. This gives the protein CSAEDRARTQYF.

The chain combines TRBV7-9 with TRBJ2-3, with D perhaps matching TRBD1 (5 bases). Germline loops: CDR1 SEHNR, CDR2 FQNEAQ (reference sequence). The CDR3 spans 18 residues. V was shortened by 0 bases and J by 1 base, with 17 bases between the two germline ends. The CDR3 spells CASSLALGQGLGTDTQYF. CDR3 DNA sequence: TGTGCCAGCAGCTTAGCCCTAGGACAAGGGTTGGGCACAGATACGCAGTATTTT. The full variable domain, rest sourced from reference TRBV7-9 and TRBJ2-3, is DTGVSQNPRHKITKRGQNVTFRCDPISEHNRLYWYRQTLGQGPEFLTYFQNEAQLEKSRLLSDRFSAERPKGSFSTLEIQRTEQGDSAMYLCASSLALGQGLGTDTQYFGPGTRLTVL.

The chain carries TRBV27 and TRBJ2-1, with 10 bases that match TRBD1. The CDR3 extends over 13 amino acids. V gave up 0 bases and J gave up 14 bases; unmatched junction bases: 4. Per the germline V gene, CDR1 is MNHEY and CDR2 is SMNVEV (reference sequence). The CDR3 spells CASSLSPTGGEFF. The CDR3 bases are TGTGCCAGCAGTTTATCCCCGACAGGGGGCGAGTTCTTC.

This clonotype has just one count. The rearrangement links TRBV12-3 or TRBV12-4 to TRBJ2-4; a possible D gene is TRBD1 (6 bases). Trimming took 4 bases from V and 13 from J, leaving 23 bases between them. There are 15 residues in the CDR3. Here the CDR3 reads CASSSVATRGNEQYF. The DNA for the CDR3 is TGTGCCAGCAGTTCTGTAGCGACCAGGGGCAATGAGCAGTACTTC.